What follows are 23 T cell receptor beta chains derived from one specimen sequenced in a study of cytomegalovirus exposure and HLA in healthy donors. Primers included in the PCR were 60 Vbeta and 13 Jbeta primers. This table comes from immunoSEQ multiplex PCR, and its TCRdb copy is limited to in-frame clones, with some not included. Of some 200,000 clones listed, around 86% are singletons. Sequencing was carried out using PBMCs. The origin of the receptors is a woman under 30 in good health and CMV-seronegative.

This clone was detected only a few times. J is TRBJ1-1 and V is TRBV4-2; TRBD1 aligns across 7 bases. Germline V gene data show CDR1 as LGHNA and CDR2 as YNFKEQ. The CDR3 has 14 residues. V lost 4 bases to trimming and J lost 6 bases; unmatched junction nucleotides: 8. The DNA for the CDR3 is TGTGCCAGCAGCCTCGGACAGGCTTCCGCTGAAGCTTTCTTT. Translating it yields CASSLGQASAEAFF.

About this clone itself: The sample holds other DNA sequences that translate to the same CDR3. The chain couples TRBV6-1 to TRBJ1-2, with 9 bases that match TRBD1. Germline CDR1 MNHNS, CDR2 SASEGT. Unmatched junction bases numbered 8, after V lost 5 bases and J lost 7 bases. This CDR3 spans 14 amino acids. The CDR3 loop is CASSPEPGQGGYTF. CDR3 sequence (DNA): TGTGCCAGCAGTCCCGAACCGGGACAGGGTGGCTACACCTTC.

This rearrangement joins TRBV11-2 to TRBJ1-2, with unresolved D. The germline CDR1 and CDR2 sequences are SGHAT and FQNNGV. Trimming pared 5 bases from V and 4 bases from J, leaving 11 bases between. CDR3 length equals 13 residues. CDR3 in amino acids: CASSPGGPYGYTF. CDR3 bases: TGTGCCAGCAGCCCAGGAGGGCCCTATGGCTACACCTTC.

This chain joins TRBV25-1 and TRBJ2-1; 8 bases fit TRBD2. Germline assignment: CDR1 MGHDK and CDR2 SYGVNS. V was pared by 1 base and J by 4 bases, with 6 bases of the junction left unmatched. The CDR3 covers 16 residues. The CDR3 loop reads CASSELGRGVYNEQFF. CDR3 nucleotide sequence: TGTGCCAGCAGTGAATTGGGGCGGGGGGTTTACAATGAGCAGTTCTTC.

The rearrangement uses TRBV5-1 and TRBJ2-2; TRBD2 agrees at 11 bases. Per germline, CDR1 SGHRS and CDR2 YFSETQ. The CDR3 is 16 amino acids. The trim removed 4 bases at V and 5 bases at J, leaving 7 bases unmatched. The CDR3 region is CASSITSGGGTGELFF. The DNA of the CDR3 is TGCGCCAGCAGCATAACTAGCGGGGGAGGTACCGGGGAGCTGTTTTTT.

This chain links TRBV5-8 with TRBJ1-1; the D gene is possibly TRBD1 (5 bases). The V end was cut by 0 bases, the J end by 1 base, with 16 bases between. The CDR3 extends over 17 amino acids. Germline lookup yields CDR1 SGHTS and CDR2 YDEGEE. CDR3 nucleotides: TGTGCCAGCAGCTTGGAGGGGCAGGGTCAAAGGAACACTGAAGCTTTCTTT. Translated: CASSLEGQGQRNTEAFF.

CDR3 residues: CSVVGTPEGKTQYF. The CDR3, as DNA: TGCAGCGTGGTCGGGACTCCCGAGGGGAAGACCCAGTACTTC. V and J are TRBV29-1 and TRBJ2-5; D possibly corresponds to TRBD2 (6 bases). Trimming removed 6 bases from V and 6 bases from J, with 20 bases in between. The CDR3 extends over 14 amino acids. Germline CDR1 SQVTM, CDR2 ANQGSEA.

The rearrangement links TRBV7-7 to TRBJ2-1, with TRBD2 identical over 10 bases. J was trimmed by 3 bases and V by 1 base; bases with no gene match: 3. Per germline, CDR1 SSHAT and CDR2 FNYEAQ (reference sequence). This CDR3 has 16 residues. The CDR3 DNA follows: TGTGCCAGCAGCTTAGATCCTAGCGGGAGCTACAATGAGCAGTTCTTC. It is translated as CASSLDPSGSYNEQFF.

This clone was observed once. In DNA, the CDR3 is TGCGCCAGCAGCGTACAAGGGACAGGGTTAGGGGATGAGCAGTTCTTC. This gives the protein CASSVQGTGLGDEQFF. The chain employs TRBV5-1 and TRBJ2-1; 9 bases match TRBD1. J gave up 8 bases and V 4 bases, and 13 bases lay outside the gene matches. CDR3 length equals 16 residues. Germline V gives CDR1 SGHRS, CDR2 YFSETQ.

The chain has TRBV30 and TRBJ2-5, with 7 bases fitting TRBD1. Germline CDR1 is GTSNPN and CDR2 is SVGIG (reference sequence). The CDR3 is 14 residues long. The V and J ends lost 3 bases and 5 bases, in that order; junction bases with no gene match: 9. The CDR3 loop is CAWRTGAGWETQYF. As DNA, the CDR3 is TGTGCCTGGAGAACAGGGGCTGGGTGGGAGACCCAGTACTTC.

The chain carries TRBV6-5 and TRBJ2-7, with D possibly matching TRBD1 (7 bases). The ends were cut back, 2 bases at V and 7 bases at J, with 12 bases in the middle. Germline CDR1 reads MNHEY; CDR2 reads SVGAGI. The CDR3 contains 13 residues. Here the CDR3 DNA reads TGTGCCAGCAGTTACGCGACAGGGAGGGAGCAGTACTTC. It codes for CASSYATGREQYF.

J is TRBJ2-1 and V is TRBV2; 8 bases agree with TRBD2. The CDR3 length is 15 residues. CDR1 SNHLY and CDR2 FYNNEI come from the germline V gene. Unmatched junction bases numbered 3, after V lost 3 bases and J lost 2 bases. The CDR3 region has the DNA TGTGCCAGCAGTGATACAGCGGGAGCCTACAATGAGCAGTTCTTC. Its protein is CASSDTAGAYNEQFF.

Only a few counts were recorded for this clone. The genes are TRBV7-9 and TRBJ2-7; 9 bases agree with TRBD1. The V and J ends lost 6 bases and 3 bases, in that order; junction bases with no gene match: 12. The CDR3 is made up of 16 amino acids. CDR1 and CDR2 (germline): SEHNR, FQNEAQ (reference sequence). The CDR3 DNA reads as TGTGCCAGCAGTCAAATGGGGGACAGGGCGCTCTACGAGCAGTACTTC. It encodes CASSQMGDRALYEQYF.

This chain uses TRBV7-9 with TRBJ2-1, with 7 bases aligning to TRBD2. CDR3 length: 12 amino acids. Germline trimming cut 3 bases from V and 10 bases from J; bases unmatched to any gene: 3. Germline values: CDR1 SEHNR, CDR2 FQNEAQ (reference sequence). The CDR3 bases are TGTGCCAGCAGCTTGGGAGGGAGGGAGCAGTTCTTC. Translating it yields CASSLGGREQFF. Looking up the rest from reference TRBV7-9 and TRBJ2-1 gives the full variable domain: DTGVSQNPRHKITKRGQNVTFRCDPISEHNRLYWYRQTLGQGPEFLTYFQNEAQLEKSRLLSDRFSAERPKGSFSTLEIQRTEQGDSAMYLCASSLGGREQFFGPGTRLTVL.

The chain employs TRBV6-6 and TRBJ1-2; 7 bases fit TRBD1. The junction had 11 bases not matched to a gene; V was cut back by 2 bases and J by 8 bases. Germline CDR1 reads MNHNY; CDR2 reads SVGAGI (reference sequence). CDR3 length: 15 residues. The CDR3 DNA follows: TGTGCCAGCAGTTACGGCCCCGGACAGGAACACGGCTACACCTTC. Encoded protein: CASSYGPGQEHGYTF.

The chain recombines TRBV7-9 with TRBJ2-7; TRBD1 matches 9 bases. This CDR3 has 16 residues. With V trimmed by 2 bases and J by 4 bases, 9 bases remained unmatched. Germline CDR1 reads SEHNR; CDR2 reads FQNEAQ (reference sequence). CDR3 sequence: CASSLIGTGKEYEQYF. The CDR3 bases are TGTGCCAGCAGCTTAATCGGGACAGGGAAAGAGTACGAGCAGTACTTC.

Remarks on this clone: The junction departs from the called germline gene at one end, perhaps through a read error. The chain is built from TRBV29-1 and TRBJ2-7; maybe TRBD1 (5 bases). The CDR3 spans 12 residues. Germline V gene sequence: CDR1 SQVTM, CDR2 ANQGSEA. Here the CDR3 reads CSVGQISYGQYF. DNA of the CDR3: TGCAGCGTTGGACAGATCTCCTACGGGCAGTACTTC.

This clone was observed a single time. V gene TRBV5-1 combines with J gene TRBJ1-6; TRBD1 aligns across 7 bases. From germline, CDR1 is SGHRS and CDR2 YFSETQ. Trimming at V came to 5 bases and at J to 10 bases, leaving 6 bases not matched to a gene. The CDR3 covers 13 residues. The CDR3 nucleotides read TGCGCCAGCAGAGGGGGCGCGGAATCACCCCTCCACTTT. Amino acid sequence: CASRGGAESPLHF. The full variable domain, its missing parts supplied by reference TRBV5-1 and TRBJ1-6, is KAGVTQTPRYLIKTRGQQVTLSCSPISGHRSVSWYQQTPGQGLQFLFEYFSETQRNKGNFPGRFSGRQFSNSRSEMNVSTLELGDSALYLCASRGGAESPLHFGNGTRLTVT.

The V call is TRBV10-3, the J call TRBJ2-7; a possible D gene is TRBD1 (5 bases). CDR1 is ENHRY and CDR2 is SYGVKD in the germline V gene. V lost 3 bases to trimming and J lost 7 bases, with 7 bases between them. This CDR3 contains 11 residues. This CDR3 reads CAISDQGEQYF. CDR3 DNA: TGTGCCATCAGTGATCAGGGAGAGCAGTACTTC.

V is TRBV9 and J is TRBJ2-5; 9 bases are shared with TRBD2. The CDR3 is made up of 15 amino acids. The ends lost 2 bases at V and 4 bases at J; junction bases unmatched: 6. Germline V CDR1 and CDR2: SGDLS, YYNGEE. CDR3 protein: CASSVSAGGPETQYF. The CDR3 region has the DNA TGTGCCAGCAGCGTGAGCGCGGGAGGGCCAGAGACCCAGTACTTC.

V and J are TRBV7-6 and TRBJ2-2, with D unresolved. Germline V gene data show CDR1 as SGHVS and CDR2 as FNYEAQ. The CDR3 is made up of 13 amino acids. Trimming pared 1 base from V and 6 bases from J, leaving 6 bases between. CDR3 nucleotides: TGTGCCAGCAGCTTAGTAGAACCCGGGGAGCTGTTTTTT. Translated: CASSLVEPGELFF.

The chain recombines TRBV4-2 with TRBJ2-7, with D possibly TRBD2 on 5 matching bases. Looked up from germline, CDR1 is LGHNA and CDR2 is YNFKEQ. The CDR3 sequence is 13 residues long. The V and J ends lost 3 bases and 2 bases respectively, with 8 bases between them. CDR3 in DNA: TGTGCCAGCAGCCAGGAGCGGACCTACGAGCAGTACTTC. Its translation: CASSQERTYEQYF.

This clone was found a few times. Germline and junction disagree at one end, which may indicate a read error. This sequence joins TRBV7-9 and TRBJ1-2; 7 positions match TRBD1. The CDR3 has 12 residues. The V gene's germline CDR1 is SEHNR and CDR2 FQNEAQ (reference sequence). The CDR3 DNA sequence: TGTTCCAGTACGGGACAGAACTATGGCTACACCTTC. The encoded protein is CSSTGQNYGYTF.